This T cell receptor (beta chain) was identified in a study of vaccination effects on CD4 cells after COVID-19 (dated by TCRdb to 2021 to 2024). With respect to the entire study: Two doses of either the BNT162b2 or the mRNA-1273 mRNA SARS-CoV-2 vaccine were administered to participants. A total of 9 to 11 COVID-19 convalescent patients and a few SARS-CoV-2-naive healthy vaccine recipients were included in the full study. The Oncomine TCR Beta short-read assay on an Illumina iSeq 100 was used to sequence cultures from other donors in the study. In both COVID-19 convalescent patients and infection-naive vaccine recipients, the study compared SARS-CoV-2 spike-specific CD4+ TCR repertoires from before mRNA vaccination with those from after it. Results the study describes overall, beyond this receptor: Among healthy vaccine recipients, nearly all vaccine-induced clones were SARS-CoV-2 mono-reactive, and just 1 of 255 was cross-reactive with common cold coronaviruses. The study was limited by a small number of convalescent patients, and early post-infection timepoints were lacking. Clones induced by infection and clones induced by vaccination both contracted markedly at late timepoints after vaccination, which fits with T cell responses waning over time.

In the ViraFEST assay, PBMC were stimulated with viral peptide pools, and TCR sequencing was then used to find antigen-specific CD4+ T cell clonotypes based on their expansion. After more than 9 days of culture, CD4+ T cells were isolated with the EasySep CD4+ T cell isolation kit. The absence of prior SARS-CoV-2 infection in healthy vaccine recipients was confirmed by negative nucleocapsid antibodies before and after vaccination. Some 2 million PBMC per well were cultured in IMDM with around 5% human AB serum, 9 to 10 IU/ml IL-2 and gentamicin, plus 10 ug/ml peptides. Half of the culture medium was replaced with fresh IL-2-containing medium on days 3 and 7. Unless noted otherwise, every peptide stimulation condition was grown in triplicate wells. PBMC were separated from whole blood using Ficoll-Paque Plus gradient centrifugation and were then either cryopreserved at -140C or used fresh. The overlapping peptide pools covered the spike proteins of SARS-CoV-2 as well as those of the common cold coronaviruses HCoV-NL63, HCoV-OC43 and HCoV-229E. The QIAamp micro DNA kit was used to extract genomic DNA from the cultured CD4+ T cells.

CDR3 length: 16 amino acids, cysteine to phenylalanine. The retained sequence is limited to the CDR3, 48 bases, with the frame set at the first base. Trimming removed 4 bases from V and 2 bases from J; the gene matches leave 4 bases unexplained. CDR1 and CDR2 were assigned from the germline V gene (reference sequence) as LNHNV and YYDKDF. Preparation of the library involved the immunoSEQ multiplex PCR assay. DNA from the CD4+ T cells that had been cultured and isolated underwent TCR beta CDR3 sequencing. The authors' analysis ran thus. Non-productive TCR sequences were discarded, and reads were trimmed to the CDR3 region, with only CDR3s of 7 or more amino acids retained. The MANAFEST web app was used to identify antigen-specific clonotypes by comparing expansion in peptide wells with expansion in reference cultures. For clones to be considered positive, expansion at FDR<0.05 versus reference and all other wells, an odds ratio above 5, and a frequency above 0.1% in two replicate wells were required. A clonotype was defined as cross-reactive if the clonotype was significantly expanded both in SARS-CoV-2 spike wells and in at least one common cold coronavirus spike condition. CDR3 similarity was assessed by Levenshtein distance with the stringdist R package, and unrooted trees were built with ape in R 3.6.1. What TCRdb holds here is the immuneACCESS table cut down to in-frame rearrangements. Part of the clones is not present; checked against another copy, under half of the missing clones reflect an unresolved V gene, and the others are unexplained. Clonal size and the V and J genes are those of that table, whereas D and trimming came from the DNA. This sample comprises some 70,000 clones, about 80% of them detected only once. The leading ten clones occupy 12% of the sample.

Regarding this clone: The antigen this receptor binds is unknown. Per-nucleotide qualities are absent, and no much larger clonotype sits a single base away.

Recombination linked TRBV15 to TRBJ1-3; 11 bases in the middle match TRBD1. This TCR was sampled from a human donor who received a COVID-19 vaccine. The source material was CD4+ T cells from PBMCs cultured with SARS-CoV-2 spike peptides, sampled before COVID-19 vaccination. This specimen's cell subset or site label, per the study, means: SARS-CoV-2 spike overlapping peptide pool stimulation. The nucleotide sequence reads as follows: TGTGCCACCAGCAAAGGACAGGGGGCCGCTGGAAACACCATATATTTT. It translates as CATSKGQGAAGNTIYF. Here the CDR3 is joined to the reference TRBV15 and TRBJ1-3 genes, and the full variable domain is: DAMVIQNPRYQVTQFGKPVTLSCSQTLNHNVMYWYQQKSSQAPKLLFHYYDKDFNNEADTPDNFQSRRPNTSFCFLDIRSPGLGDTAMYLCATSKGQGAAGNTIYFGEGSWLTVV.